Listed here are 21 T cell receptor beta chains from one sample, sequenced in a study of cytomegalovirus exposure and HLA in healthy donors. Primers for the PCR totalled 60 Vbeta and 13 Jbeta. Measured with immunoSEQ multiplex PCR; TCRdb has only the in-frame clones, and not every one. The sample has under 130,000 clones, around 75% seen once. Sequences were obtained from PBMCs. The receptors were sampled from a man between 35 and 55 years old in good health and CMV-seronegative.

The chain joins TRBV7-9 to TRBJ2-6; perhaps TRBD1 as D (7 bases). CDR1 is SEHNR and CDR2 is FQNEAQ in the germline V gene (reference sequence). CDR3 length: 19 residues. V lost 1 base and J 0 bases, leaving 16 bases between the germline ends. CDR3 region: CASSLGGDSRSSGANVLTF. CDR3 coding DNA: TGTGCCAGCAGCTTAGGGGGGGACAGCAGAAGCTCTGGGGCCAACGTCCTGACTTTC.

A word on this clone: The junction departs from the called germline gene at one end, perhaps through a read error. V and J are TRBV7-9 and TRBJ2-6, with a possible D match to TRBD1 (6 bases). The CDR3 sequence is 18 residues long. Germline-derived CDR1 and CDR2 are SEHNR and FQNEAQ (reference sequence). CDR3 bases: TGTTCCAGCAGCCTCCTGGGGGCCCAATTCTCTGGGGCCAACGTCCTGACTTTC. As protein: CSSSLLGAQFSGANVLTF.

V is TRBV6-5 and J is TRBJ1-2; D may be TRBD1 (6 bases). V dropped 5 bases and J dropped 7 bases, with 14 bases sitting between them. The length of the CDR3 is 13 residues. Looked up from germline, CDR1 is MNHEY and CDR2 is SVGAGI. The CDR3 loop reads CASSPLGGRGYTF. Written as DNA, the CDR3 is TGTGCCAGCAGTCCCCTAGGGGGACGTGGCTACACCTTC.

The chain carries TRBV29-1 and TRBJ2-1, with D uncertain. There are 12 residues in the CDR3. Trimming shortened V by 4 bases and J by 4 bases, and 8 bases separated the two germline ends. CDR1 and CDR2 (germline): SQVTM, ANQGSEA. The CDR3 is CSVAELYNEQFF. CDR3 DNA sequence: TGCAGCGTTGCCGAGTTATACAATGAGCAGTTCTTC.

The chain couples TRBV7-9 to TRBJ2-3; TRBD2 aligns across 9 bases. The germline V gene encodes CDR1 SEHNR and CDR2 FQNEAQ (reference sequence). The CDR3 loop spans 15 amino acids. Losses at the gene ends were 5 bases for V and 4 bases for J; bases not matched to a gene: 7. The CDR3 DNA follows: TGTGCCAGCAGCCTGGGGGCGGGGGGGCCAGATACGCAGTATTTT. This encodes CASSLGAGGPDTQYF.

The sample holds one count of this clone. This CDR3 reads CASSLRDTSNYGYTF. The CDR3 nucleotides are TGCGCCAGCAGCTTGAGGGACACGTCTAACTATGGCTACACCTTC. The chain employs TRBV5-1 and TRBJ1-2, with a possible D match to TRBD1 (6 bases). Germline CDR1 and CDR2: SGHRS and YFSETQ. The V and J ends lost 1 base and 0 bases respectively, with 10 bases between them. The CDR3 sequence is 15 residues long.

V and J are TRBV5-8 and TRBJ2-3, with D perhaps matching TRBD1 (6 bases). The CDR3 is 16 residues long. V lost 1 base to trimming and J lost 3 bases, with 15 bases between them. Germline lookup yields CDR1 SGHTS and CDR2 YDEGEE. CDR3 sequence: CASSLLAGVPTDTQYF. The CDR3 region has the DNA TGTGCCAGCAGCTTGCTGGCAGGGGTCCCAACAGATACGCAGTATTTT. Using reference TRBV5-8 and TRBJ2-3 for the parts outside the CDR3, the full variable domain is EAGVTQSPTHLIKTRGQQATLRCSPISGHTSVYWYQQALGLGLQFLLWYDEGEERNRGNFPPRFSGRQFPNYSSELNVNALELEDSALYLCASSLLAGVPTDTQYFGPGTRLTVL.

The chain links TRBV2 to TRBJ2-7; TRBD1 aligns across 8 bases. CDR3 length equals 22 residues. Looked up from germline, CDR1 is SNHLY and CDR2 is FYNNEI. After removal of 4 bases from V and 7 bases from J, the junction contained 33 bases not matched to a gene. The CDR3 sequence: CASSARGQGARMGRGLGMEQYF. The CDR3 nucleotides are TGTGCCAGCAGTGCCCGGGGCCAGGGGGCGCGAATGGGAAGGGGCCTAGGCATGGAGCAGTACTTC.

J is TRBJ2-7 and V is TRBV19; D gene uncertain. The CDR3 has 13 amino acids. CDR1 and CDR2 (germline): LNHDA, SQIVND (reference sequence). Trimming cost V 5 bases and J 1 base, with 9 bases left between them. CDR3 DNA sequence: TGTGCCAGTAGTCCCGGGTCTTCCTACGAGCAGTACTTC. Translation: CASSPGSSYEQYF.

The chain employs TRBV10-1 and TRBJ2-5; 8 bases match TRBD1. After removal of 3 bases from V and 3 bases from J, the junction contained 3 bases not matched to a gene. The CDR3 runs 14 residues. CDR1 is WNHNN, CDR2 SYGVQD, per germline (reference sequence). The CDR3 region has the DNA TGCGCCAGCAGTGACGGGGACAGGAAAGAGACCCAGTACTTC. Translation gives CASSDGDRKETQYF.

CDR3 DNA sequence: TGTGCCAGCAGTTCCGCGGGGACAGGGCTTATGGGCTACACCTTC. Translation: CASSSAGTGLMGYTF. The chain recombines TRBV27 with TRBJ1-2, with 9 positions matching TRBD1. V was pared by 4 bases and J by 8 bases, with 11 bases of the junction left unmatched. The germline gives CDR1 MNHEY, CDR2 SMNVEV (reference sequence). The CDR3 length is 15 residues.

V gene TRBV9 combines with J gene TRBJ2-3; D might be TRBD1 (6 bases). The V gene's germline CDR1 is SGDLS and CDR2 YYNGEE. The CDR3 extends over 15 amino acids. V was trimmed by 3 bases and J by 0 bases, leaving 11 bases between them. CDR3 nucleotide sequence: TGTGCCAGCAGCGGAGGGACACTTAGCACAGATACGCAGTATTTT. Protein product: CASSGGTLSTDTQYF. The whole variable domain, remainder taken from reference TRBV9 and TRBJ2-3, is DSGVTQTPKHLITATGQRVTLRCSPRSGDLSVYWYQQSLDQGLQFLIQYYNGEERAKGNILERFSAQQFPDLHSELNLSSLELGDSALYFCASSGGTLSTDTQYFGPGTRLTVL.

This clone was seen only a few times. The chain carries TRBV5-8 and TRBJ1-5, with D possibly matching TRBD1 (6 bases). The germline V gene has CDR1 SGHTS and CDR2 YDEGEE. Between the trimmed V and J ends, which lost 4 bases and 0 bases, there was a span of 17 bases. This CDR3 has 17 amino acids. The CDR3, as DNA: TGTGCCAGCAGCCGGACAGTCCACACTAATAGCAATCAGCCCCAGCATTTT. It specifies CASSRTVHTNSNQPQHF.

J is TRBJ1-2 and V is TRBV30, with a possible D match to TRBD1 (5 bases). This CDR3 is built from 13 residues. Trimming took 5 bases from V and 2 from J, leaving 12 bases between them. CDR1 is GTSNPN and CDR2 is SVGIG in the germline V gene (reference sequence). CDR3: CAWWDGRNYGYTF. The CDR3 nucleotides read TGTGCCTGGTGGGACGGGAGAAACTATGGCTACACCTTC.

V gene TRBV7-2 combines with J gene TRBJ1-5; 8 bases match TRBD1. Germline values: CDR1 SGHTA, CDR2 FQGNSA. The CDR3 loop spans 17 amino acids. V was pared by 5 bases and J by 4 bases, with 13 bases of the junction left unmatched. The CDR3 nucleotides are TGTGCCAGCAGCCCCGGGGGCGGACAGGGCAAGAATCAGCCCCAGCATTTT. It specifies CASSPGGGQGKNQPQHF.

The chain couples TRBV6-5 to TRBJ2-1, with TRBD2 identical over 8 bases. V shed 0 bases, J shed 9 bases, and the junction held 10 bases outside the gene matches. The CDR3 is 16 residues long. The germline gives CDR1 MNHEY, CDR2 SVGAGI. The CDR3 here is CASSYSSGLGDGEQFF. The CDR3 nucleotides are TGTGCCAGCAGTTACTCCTCGGGACTAGGGGATGGTGAGCAGTTCTTC.

The chain joins TRBV27 to TRBJ1-2; D remains ambiguous. The CDR3 loop spans 15 amino acids. Germline CDR1 is MNHEY and CDR2 is SMNVEV (reference sequence). V was pared by 1 base and J by 4 bases, with 13 bases between. CDR3 nucleotides: TGTGCCAGCAGTTTATACGGAGGTTTGAGCTATGGCTACACCTTC. It encodes CASSLYGGLSYGYTF.

The rearrangement joins TRBV15 to TRBJ1-2; D unresolved. Trimming took off 5 bases at V and 6 bases at J, with 13 bases between the two ends. Germline V CDR1 and CDR2: LNHNV, YYDKDF (reference sequence). This CDR3 has 13 residues. CDR3 nucleotide sequence: TGTGCCACCAGCTCCCGAGGGCGAGATGGCTACACCTTC. Amino acid sequence: CATSSRGRDGYTF.

J is TRBJ2-5 and V is TRBV19, with a tentative D call TRBD2 (5 bases). V dropped 6 bases and J dropped 1 base, with 18 bases sitting between them. The CDR3 has 16 residues. Looked up from germline, CDR1 is LNHDA and CDR2 is SQIVND (reference sequence). The CDR3 DNA reads as TGTGCCAGTAGCTCACGGCCCTCCGGGGTCCAAGAGACCCAGTACTTC. Translated: CASSSRPSGVQETQYF.

This chain links TRBV10-2 with TRBJ2-7; 9 bases align to TRBD1. The CDR3 is 12 residues long. Trimming removed 10 bases from V and 2 bases from J; junction bases left unmatched: 3. CDR1 is WSHSY, CDR2 SAAADI, per germline. The CDR3 loop reads CATGTGTYEQYF. DNA of the CDR3: TGCGCCACCGGGACAGGGACCTACGAGCAGTACTTC.

J is TRBJ1-1 and V is TRBV5-1, with D uncertain. Germline-derived CDR1 and CDR2 are SGHRS and YFSETQ. The CDR3 covers 13 residues. Trimming removed 4 bases from V and 5 bases from J, with 12 bases in between. This CDR3 reads CASSLDERTEAFF. CDR3 coding DNA: TGCGCCAGCAGCCTTGATGAACGGACTGAAGCTTTCTTT.